This TCR beta chain was identified in a study of T cell repertoires in cytomegalovirus infection. Note on this clonotype: Its matching antigen is unknown.

The V and J ends lost 7 bases and 5 bases, in that order; junction bases with no gene match: 5. The CDR3 has 12 residues. Germline-derived CDR1 and CDR2 are SNHLY and FYNNEI. General observations from the study: The ex vivo response was dominated by HLA-C-restricted CMV-specific TCR beta clonotypes.

TCRdb fed the reads into MiXCR, producing one record per CDR3 protein. The data contain hundreds of thousands of distinct CDR3 sequences, around a third of them singletons. This TCR was recovered from a human donor in good health (CMV status not recorded). Some clones in this sample may be carry-over from other donors' samples. The input for sequencing was cultured PBMCs, taken from culture after CMV antigen stimulation. V usage is TRBV2 and J usage is TRBJ2-7, with 7 bases fitting TRBD2. CDR3 sequence reads: CASTQGGNEQYF. In DNA form, the CDR3 reads TGTGCCAGCACCCAGGGAGGGAACGAGCAGTACTTC.